These T cell receptor beta chains were read from a single sample in a study of blood T cell repertoires in COVID-19. Produced via immunoSEQ multiplex PCR; TCRdb's table is partial and in-frame only. The table includes 95,000 to 100,000 clones, about 90% detected once. Sequenced input: peripheral blood. These receptors were taken from a man in his fifties with acute or convalescent COVID-19. The CDR3 runs from the conserved cysteine through the conserved F or W. A D gene is named only where the DNA matches it firmly. Not all rows give a size; the values are once, few, many and, for expanded clones, a class.

v_gene	abundance	d_gene	j_gene	CDR3nt	CDR3aa
TRBV7-9	medium-sized	.	TRBJ1-3	TGTGCCAGCAGCCTAGGGAGTAACCCGGGGGGAAACACCATATATTTT	CASSLGSNPGGNTIYF
TRBV19	.	TRBD1	TRBJ2-1	TGTGCCAGTAGTAACCCCGGGACAGGGGGAGGCTATGAGCAGTTCTTC	CASSNPGTGGGYEQFF
TRBV5-6	.	TRBD2	TRBJ2-1	TGTGCCAGCACCTTGGGGAGGGACTGGATTTTCTACAATGAGCAGTTCTTC	CASTLGRDWIFYNEQFF
TRBV9	once	TRBD1	TRBJ1-5	TGTGCCAGCAGCGTAGGGGCAGGGGGCGGCAATCAGCCCCAGCATTTT	CASSVGAGGGNQPQHF
TRBV13	.	.	TRBJ2-3	TGTGCCAGCAGCTTAGGAGAGGGTCCAGATACGCAGTATTTT	CASSLGEGPDTQYF
TRBV19	.	TRBD1	TRBJ1-4	TGTGCCAGTAGTGCTGCTCCGGACAGGGAGGCGGAACTGTTTTTT	CASSAAPDREAELFF
TRBV12-3/TRBV12-4	.	.	TRBJ1-2	TGTGCCAGCAGTTTTACGTCAAGGGGTGGCTACACCTTC	CASSFTSRGGYTF
TRBV6-4	.	.	TRBJ1-1	TGTGCCAGCAGTAAAACACAGGGCTTAAACACTGAAGCTTTCTTT	CASSKTQGLNTEAFF
TRBV5-4	.	TRBD2	TRBJ2-5	TGTGCCAGCAGCTTGGGCCTAGCGGGGGGGTCCCGGGAGACCCAGTACTTC	CASSLGLAGGSRETQYF
TRBV7-2	.	TRBD2	TRBJ2-5	TGTGCCAGCAGCAACGGGGGGATGGAGACCCAGTACTTC	CASSNGGMETQYF
TRBV6-6	.	.	TRBJ1-1	TGTGCCAGCACCATTCGGGTAGCCACTGAAGCTTTCTTT	CASTIRVATEAFF
TRBV13	.	TRBD1	TRBJ2-3	TGTGCCAGCAGCACCAACAGGGGAACAGATACGCAGTATTTT	CASSTNRGTDTQYF
TRBV5-1	.	.	TRBJ2-7	TGCGCCAGCAGCGCCCAGTACGAGCAGTACTTC	CASSAQYEQYF
TRBV5-5	.	TRBD1	TRBJ1-5	TGTGCCAGCAGCTCCAGAATCCGACAGGGACACAGCAATCAGCCCCAGCATTTT	CASSSRIRQGHSNQPQHF
TRBV15	.	.	TRBJ2-7	TGTGCCACCAGCGCGATCGGAGCCTTCTACGAGCAGTACTTC	CATSAIGAFYEQYF
TRBV4-1	.	.	TRBJ2-3	TGCGCCAGCAGCCAAGCCGGAGGAGATACGCAGTATTTT	CASSQAGGDTQYF
TRBV19	.	.	TRBJ1-1	TGTGCCAGTAGTATCCAGGGGCTGAACACTGAAGCTTTCTTT	CASSIQGLNTEAFF
TRBV7-2	few	.	TRBJ1-4	TGTGCCAGCAACAACCCGGGTATTAGTGAAAAACTGTTTTTT	CASNNPGISEKLFF
TRBV10-3	.	.	TRBJ1-5	TGTGCCATCAGGGACAACAATCAGCCCCAGCATTTT	CAIRDNNQPQHF
TRBV6-4	.	TRBD1	TRBJ1-5	TGTGCCAGCAGTGCGGGGACAGGAGGGGGCCAGCCCCAGCATTTT	CASSAGTGGGQPQHF
TRBV5-6	.	.	TRBJ1-3	TGTGCCAGCAGCCCCTTTGCGAGTATAACAAACACCATATATTTT	CASSPFASITNTIYF
TRBV7-8	once	.	TRBJ2-5	TGTGCCAGCCGGAGGGGTCTCGGAGAGACCCAGTACTTC	CASRRGLGETQYF
TRBV2	.	TRBD1	TRBJ1-2	TGTGCCAGCAGTGAAGGGAGGGACAGGGCAAGCTACACCTTC	CASSEGRDRASYTF
TRBV13	.	TRBD1	TRBJ2-1	TGTGCCAGCAGCTTAGGCCGTGGACAGGGGGCGGTCCGGCAGTTCTTC	CASSLGRGQGAVRQFF
TRBV5-6	.	.	TRBJ2-3	TGTGCCAGCAGCTTTCGCGCCAGCACAGATACGCAGTATTTT	CASSFRASTDTQYF
TRBV5-1	.	TRBD1	TRBJ2-5	TGCGCCAGCAGCGGAACCGGGACAGGGGGCGCGGAGACCCAGTACTTC	CASSGTGTGGAETQYF
TRBV9	.	TRBD2	TRBJ2-7	TGTGCCAGCAGCCCGGGGACTAGCGGGGTCGAGCAGTACTTC	CASSPGTSGVEQYF
TRBV18	.	.	TRBJ1-1	TGTGCCAGCTCACCCACAGCGAACACTGAAGCTTTCTTT	CASSPTANTEAFF
TRBV7-9	.	.	TRBJ1-4	TGTGCCAGCAGCCCCACAGTATCAACTAATGAAAAACTGTTTTTT	CASSPTVSTNEKLFF
TRBV19	once	.	TRBJ2-1	TGTGCCAGTAGCCCTGGGGGGACCTCCTACAATGAGCAGTTCTTC	CASSPGGTSYNEQFF
TRBV19	.	.	TRBJ1-5	TGTGCCAGTAGTATGGAGGAGAGCAATCAGCCCCAGCATTTT	CASSMEESNQPQHF
TRBV5-6	.	.	TRBJ1-6	TGTGCCAGCAGCCTACCAGGACTATCCTATAATTCACCCCTCCACTTT	CASSLPGLSYNSPLHF
TRBV6-2/TRBV6-3	.	.	TRBJ2-2	TGTGCCAGCAGTGGATTCGGGGTGAACACCGGGGAGCTGTTTTTT	CASSGFGVNTGELFF
TRBV18	.	.	TRBJ2-7	TGTGCCAGCTCACCTGGGGGCTATCAGCAGTACTTC	CASSPGGYQQYF
TRBV7-9	.	.	TRBJ1-2	TGTGCCAGCAGCTCGGGTCTCTTCGGTGGCTACACCTTC	CASSSGLFGGYTF
TRBV18	.	.	TRBJ2-7	TGTGCCAGCTCACGGCTAGCGAGGGATTCGGAGCAGTACTTC	CASSRLARDSEQYF
TRBV11-2	.	.	TRBJ2-1	TGTGCCAGCAGCCCAGGGGTTAATGAGCAGTTCTTC	CASSPGVNEQFF
TRBV29-1	.	TRBD2	TRBJ2-3	TGCAGCTATCACCCGGTGGTAGCGGGGGATTACACAGATACGCAGTATTTT	CSYHPVVAGDYTDTQYF
TRBV5-4	.	TRBD2	TRBJ2-3	TGTGCCAGCAGCCCTGGGGGGGGACTAGCGGGGACAGATACGCAGTATTTT	CASSPGGGLAGTDTQYF
TRBV5-1	.	.	TRBJ1-1	TGCGCCAGCAGCTTGGTAGGGGGTAAGGGAGCGGACACTGAAGCTTTCTTT	CASSLVGGKGADTEAFF
TRBV18	.	.	TRBJ1-1	TGTGCCAGCTCACCGGGCATGAACACTGAAGCTTTCTTT	CASSPGMNTEAFF
TRBV10-3	.	.	TRBJ1-6	TGTGCCATCAGTGGGGGGGATTCACCCCTCCACTTT	CAISGGDSPLHF
TRBV5-1	.	TRBD2	TRBJ2-7	TGCGCCAGCAGCCCTAGCGGGGGTTTAGGCGAGCAGTACTTC	CASSPSGGLGEQYF
TRBV19	.	TRBD1	TRBJ2-7	TGTGCCAGCCCCGGGACAGGGGGTAAGAAGTACTTC	CASPGTGGKKYF
TRBV5-5	.	TRBD1	TRBJ2-2	TGTGCCAGCAGTAATACTCCTCAGGGGGCCGGCGGGGAGCTGTTTTTT	CASSNTPQGAGGELFF
TRBV9	many	.	TRBJ1-6	TGTGCCAGCAGCTATGGGGACGGGAGTAATTCACCCCTCCACTTT	CASSYGDGSNSPLHF
TRBV19	.	.	TRBJ2-3	TGTGCCAGTAGTAAAAGAACCCTCAGGGGAAGCACAGATACGCAGTATTTT	CASSKRTLRGSTDTQYF
TRBV5-1	.	.	TRBJ2-7	TGCGCCAGCAGCTTGGACGCCACCTACTACGAGCAGTACTTC	CASSLDATYYEQYF
TRBV11-2	.	.	TRBJ2-7	TGTGCCAGCAGCTTAGAGTTCATTTCCTACGAGCAGTACTTC	CASSLEFISYEQYF
TRBV7-2	once	TRBD1	TRBJ1-6	TGTGCCAGCAGCCCCCAACAGGGGAAAAATTCACCCCTCCACTTT	CASSPQQGKNSPLHF
TRBV11-2	.	.	TRBJ1-6	TGTGCCAGCAGTCTCACGGGTTTATTATCACCCCTCCACTTT	CASSLTGLLSPLHF
TRBV11-3	.	TRBD1	TRBJ1-2	TGTGCCAGCAGCTATTGGACAGGTGCGTCGGATGGCTACACCTTC	CASSYWTGASDGYTF